The T cell receptor (beta chain) described here comes from a study of prognosis after radiotherapy for stage I lung cancer. Overall study context: The patients, all with stage I non-small cell lung cancer, were enrolled between April 2018 and January 2019. Newly diagnosed primary stage I lung tumors occurred in roughly 13 patients, and oligometastatic NSCLC after surgical resection of the primary tumor occurred in four to six. Distant metastases struck a handful of patients a median of roughly 7 months after radiotherapy; about 16 showed no significant progression.

The germline V gene has CDR1 MNHNS and CDR2 SASEGT. The V end was cut by 2 bases, the J end by 9 bases, with 14 bases between. The CDR3 loop spans 14 amino acids. TCR beta CDR3 amplification from genomic DNA was performed by two-round multiplex PCR. Primers specific to each TRBV and TRBJ gene drove first-round PCR. TCRdb independently ran MiXCR on the multiplex PCR reads; one entry per CDR3 protein. In the table there are around 8,600 distinct CDR3 sequences, over 50% of which are singletons. A draw of approximately 6.6 milliliters of peripheral blood took place at each of two time points. This TCR derives from a donor of 50 years or more with non-small cell lung cancer. The material sequenced was PBMCs, taken before or after stereotactic body radiation therapy (not recorded which). This chain links TRBV6-1 with TRBJ2-1; a possible D gene is TRBD2 (5 bases). The CDR3 coding sequence is TGTGCCAGCAGTGAACTGGCGGGCCAAGGTGAGCAGTTCTTC. It codes for CASSELAGQGEQFF.